These T cell receptor beta chains were read from a single sample in a study of OX40 agonist ivuxolimab in advanced cancers. Profiling relied on immunoSEQ multiplex PCR, and the TCRdb table lists in-frame clones only, not all of them. The sample has around 77,000 clones, around 87% seen once. The source was CD4+ or CD8+ T cells sorted from blood, collected in a trial of the OX40 agonist ivuxolimab. The receptors derive from an adult with an advanced solid tumor such as melanoma, head and neck, liver or kidney cancer. The CDR3 runs from the conserved cysteine through the conserved F or W. A D gene is named only where the DNA matches it firmly. The size of a clone is reported for some rows only, either as once, few or many, or as a class for expanded clones.

CDR3 DNA | CDR3 protein | clone size | D gene | J gene | V gene
TGTGCCAGCAGCTTAGCTGGGAACAGGGGCCTGAACACTGAAGCTTTCTTT | CASSLAGNRGLNTEAFF | . | TRBD1 | TRBJ1-1 | TRBV7-2
TGTGCCAGTAGTAGGACAGGGGGCGGGCAAGAGACCCAGTACTTC | CASSRTGGGQETQYF | . | TRBD1 | TRBJ2-5 | TRBV19
TGTGCCAGCAGTTTAGGTGGCAGGGAGGGTTATGGCTACACCTTC | CASSLGGREGYGYTF | once | . | TRBJ1-2 | TRBV28
TGTGCCAGCAGTGAAGCAGGATACGGCTACACCTTC | CASSEAGYGYTF | . | . | TRBJ1-2 | TRBV25-1
TGTGCCAGCAGCAAAAGGACTAGCGGGAGTACTGAGCAGTTCTTC | CASSKRTSGSTEQFF | . | TRBD2 | TRBJ2-1 | TRBV7-8
TGTGCCTGGAGTGTCCAGGGCGGTAATTCACCCCTCCACTTT | CAWSVQGGNSPLHF | . | . | TRBJ1-6 | TRBV30
TGCGCCAGCAGCCAAACGGACAGGGGCTGGGAGACCCAGTACTTC | CASSQTDRGWETQYF | . | TRBD1 | TRBJ2-5 | TRBV4-1
TGTGCCTGGAGTGTAGGGGGCGCCCGGGCTGGAAACACCATATATTTT | CAWSVGGARAGNTIYF | . | TRBD1 | TRBJ1-3 | TRBV30
TGTGCCAGCAGCCGAGGGGGGAGGGAGACCCAGTACTTC | CASSRGGRETQYF | . | . | TRBJ2-5 | TRBV11-2
TGTGCCAGCAGCCGCCCGACTAGCGGGAGGAGAGAGACCCAGTACTTC | CASSRPTSGRRETQYF | . | TRBD2 | TRBJ2-5 | TRBV11-2
TGTGCCAGCAGCTCCGGACAGTATAGCAATCAGCCCCAGCATTTT | CASSSGQYSNQPQHF | few | . | TRBJ1-5 | TRBV7-8
TGCGCCAGCAGTGGGACGGGAGGCACTGAAGCTTTCTTT | CASSGTGGTEAFF | . | . | TRBJ1-1 | TRBV10-1
TGTGCCAGCAGTTTGGTAGGGGGCGCTTACAATGAGCAGTTCTTC | CASSLVGGAYNEQFF | . | TRBD1 | TRBJ2-1 | TRBV6-5
TGTGCCTCCCAGGGGGCGCCCCGACAGCCCCAGCATTTT | CASQGAPRQPQHF | . | TRBD1 | TRBJ1-5 | TRBV10-3
TGTGCCAGCAGGGCGACAGCGCAAGAGACCCAGTACTTC | CASRATAQETQYF | . | . | TRBJ2-5 | TRBV2
TGCGCCAGCAGCCTAGACAGGGTTGAAAAACTGTTTTTT | CASSLDRVEKLFF | . | TRBD1 | TRBJ1-4 | TRBV4-1
TGTGCCAGCAGCCCGGGCGGGTACTATGGCTACACCTTC | CASSPGGYYGYTF | . | . | TRBJ1-2 | TRBV5-4
TGCGCCAGCAGCGCGGACAGGGTAGGCTACAATGAGCAGTTCTTC | CASSADRVGYNEQFF | once | TRBD1 | TRBJ2-1 | TRBV5-1
TGTGCCTGGAGTGTCTTCGATTATACGCAGTATTTT | CAWSVFDYTQYF | . | . | TRBJ2-3 | TRBV30
TGTGCCAGCAGGGGGCGGAGTGCTTCCCCTGTAACCGGGGAGCTGTTTTTT | CASRGRSASPVTGELFF | . | . | TRBJ2-2 | TRBV27
TGTGCCAGTAGTAGGGGATCGAACACCGGGGAGCTGTTTTTT | CASSRGSNTGELFF | . | . | TRBJ2-2 | TRBV19
TGCGCCAGCATTTCCCAGGGGGCTATAGGTCAGCCCCAGCATTTT | CASISQGAIGQPQHF | few | TRBD1 | TRBJ1-5 | TRBV10-1
TGTGCCAGCAGCCTCTTCGGGACGCGCTACAATGAGCAGTTCTTC | CASSLFGTRYNEQFF | . | . | TRBJ2-1 | TRBV14
TGTGCCAGCAGCCGCTCGCTCAACCTGGGTGAGCAGTTCTTC | CASSRSLNLGEQFF | . | . | TRBJ2-1 | TRBV14
TGTGCCACCAGCAGAGATCTAGGGAACACCGGGGAGCTGTTTTTT | CATSRDLGNTGELFF | . | . | TRBJ2-2 | TRBV15
TGTGCCAGCAGTTTAGAGGCTCAAGAGACCCAGTACTTC | CASSLEAQETQYF | . | . | TRBJ2-5 | TRBV28